This TCR beta chain derives from a study of regulatory T cells in long-lasting Graves disease. Study-wide context: The definition of persistent Graves' disease was over 5 years of antithyroid drugs with positive TSH receptor antibodies.

Stated time point: persistent/refractory GD, antithyroid drugs over 5 years with positive TRAb. PBMC RNA served as the TCR library source. Arm-PCR of CDR3 regions with iRepertoire HTBI primers generated TCR beta libraries. TCRdb independently ran MiXCR on the multiplex PCR reads; one entry per CDR3 protein. The sample consists of more than 650,000 distinct CDR3 sequences, approximately 29% of them appearing once. This CDR3 spans 16 amino acids. With 5 bases removed from V and 3 bases from J, the gap between germline ends came to 20 bases. Looked up from germline, CDR1 is SGHRS and CDR2 is YFSETQ. Specimen: peripheral blood mononuclear cells (PBMCs), collected when the disease was refractory, from a patient treated with antithyroid drugs. The chain links TRBV5-1 to TRBJ2-5; D is undetermined. The origin of this receptor is a female donor with Graves disease. CDR3 amino acids: CASSPNINLPKETQYF. The CDR3 DNA is TGCGCCAGCAGTCCAAATATTAATTTGCCCAAAGAGACCCAGTACTTC.